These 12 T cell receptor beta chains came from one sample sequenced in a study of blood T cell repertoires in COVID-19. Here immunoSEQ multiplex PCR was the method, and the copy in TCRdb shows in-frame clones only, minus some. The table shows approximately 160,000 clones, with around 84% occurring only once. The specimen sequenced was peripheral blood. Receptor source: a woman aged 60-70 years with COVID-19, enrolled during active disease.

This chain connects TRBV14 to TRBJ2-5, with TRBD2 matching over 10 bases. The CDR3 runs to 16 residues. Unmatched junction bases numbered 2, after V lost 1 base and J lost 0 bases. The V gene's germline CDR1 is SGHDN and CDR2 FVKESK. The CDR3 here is CASSQGSGGHQETQYF. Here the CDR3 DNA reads TGTGCCAGCAGCCAAGGTAGCGGGGGGCACCAAGAGACCCAGTACTTC. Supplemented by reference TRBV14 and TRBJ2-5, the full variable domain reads EAGVTQFPSHSVIEKGQTVTLRCDPISGHDNLYWYRRVMGKEIKFLLHFVKESKQDESGMPNNRFLAERTGGTYSTLKVQPAELEDSGVYFCASSQGSGGHQETQYFGPGTRLLVL.

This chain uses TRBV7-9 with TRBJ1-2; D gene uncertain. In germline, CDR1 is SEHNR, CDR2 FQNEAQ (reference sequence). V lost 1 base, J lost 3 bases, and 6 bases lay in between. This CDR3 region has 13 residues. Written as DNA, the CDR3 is TGTGCCAGCAGCTTAGGAGGTGACTATGGCTACACCTTC. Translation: CASSLGGDYGYTF.

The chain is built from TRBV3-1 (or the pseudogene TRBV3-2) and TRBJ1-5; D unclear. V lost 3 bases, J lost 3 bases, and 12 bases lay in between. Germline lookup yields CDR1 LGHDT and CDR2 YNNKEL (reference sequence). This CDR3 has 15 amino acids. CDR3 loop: CASSQSDRVNQPQHF. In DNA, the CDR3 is TGTGCCAGCAGCCAGAGTGATCGGGTCAATCAGCCCCAGCATTTT.

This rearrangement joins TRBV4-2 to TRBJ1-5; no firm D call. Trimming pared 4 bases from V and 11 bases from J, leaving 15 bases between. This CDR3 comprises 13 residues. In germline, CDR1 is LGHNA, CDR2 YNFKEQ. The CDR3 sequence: CASSPLRRSAQHF. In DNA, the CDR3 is TGTGCCAGCAGCCCTCTGAGGAGGTCCGCCCAGCATTTT.

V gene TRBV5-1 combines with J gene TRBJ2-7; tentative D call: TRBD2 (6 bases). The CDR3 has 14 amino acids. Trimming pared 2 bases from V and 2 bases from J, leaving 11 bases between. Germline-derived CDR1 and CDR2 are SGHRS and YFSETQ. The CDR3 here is CASSLNGGPYEQYF. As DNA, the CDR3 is TGCGCCAGCAGCTTAAACGGGGGACCCTACGAGCAGTACTTC.

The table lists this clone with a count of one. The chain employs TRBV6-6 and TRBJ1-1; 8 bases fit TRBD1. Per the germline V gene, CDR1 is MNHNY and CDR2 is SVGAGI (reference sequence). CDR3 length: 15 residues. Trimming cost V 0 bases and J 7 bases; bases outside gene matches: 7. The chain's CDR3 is CASSYSPGGSIEAFF. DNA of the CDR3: TGTGCCAGCAGTTACTCCCCAGGGGGCTCAATTGAAGCTTTCTTT.

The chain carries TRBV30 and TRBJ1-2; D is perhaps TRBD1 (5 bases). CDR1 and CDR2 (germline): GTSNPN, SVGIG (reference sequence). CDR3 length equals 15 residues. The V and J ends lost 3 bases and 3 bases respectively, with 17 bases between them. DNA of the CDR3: TGTGCCTGGAGCCCCAGCGGGGGATGGGACTATGGCTACACCTTC. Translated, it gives CAWSPSGGWDYGYTF.

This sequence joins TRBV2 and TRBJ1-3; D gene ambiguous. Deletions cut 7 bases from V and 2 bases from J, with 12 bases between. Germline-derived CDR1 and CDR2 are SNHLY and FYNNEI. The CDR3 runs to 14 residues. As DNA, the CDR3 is TGTGCCAGCAAAGAAGCCCTTGCTGGAAACACCATATATTTT. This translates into CASKEALAGNTIYF.

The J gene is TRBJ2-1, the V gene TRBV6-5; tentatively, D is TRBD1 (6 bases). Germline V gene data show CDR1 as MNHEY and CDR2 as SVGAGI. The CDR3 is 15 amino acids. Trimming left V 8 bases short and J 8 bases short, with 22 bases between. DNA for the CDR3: TGTGCCAGCCGAAGATTGTTTTCTGAGGGGGATGAGCAGTTCTTC. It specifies CASRRLFSEGDEQFF.

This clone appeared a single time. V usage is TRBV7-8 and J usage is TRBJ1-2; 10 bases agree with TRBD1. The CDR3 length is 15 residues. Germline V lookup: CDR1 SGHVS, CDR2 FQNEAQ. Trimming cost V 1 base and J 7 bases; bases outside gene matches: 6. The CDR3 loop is CASSLEGQGFSGYTF. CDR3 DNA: TGTGCCAGCAGCTTAGAGGGACAGGGGTTCTCTGGCTACACCTTC. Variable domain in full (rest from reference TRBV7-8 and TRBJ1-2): GAGVSQSPRYKVAKRGQDVALRCDPISGHVSLFWYQQALGQGPEFLTYFQNEAQLDKSGLPSDRFFAERPEGSVSTLKIQRTQQEDSAVYLCASSLEGQGFSGYTFGSGTRLTVV.

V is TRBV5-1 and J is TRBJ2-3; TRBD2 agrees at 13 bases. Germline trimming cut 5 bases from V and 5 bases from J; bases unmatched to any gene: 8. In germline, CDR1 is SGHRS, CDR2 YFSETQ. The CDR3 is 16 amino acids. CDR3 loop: CASRPAGLAGVDTQYF. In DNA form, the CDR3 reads TGCGCCAGCAGACCGGCAGGACTAGCGGGGGTAGATACGCAGTATTTT.

CDR3 DNA: TGTGCCAGCAGCAATCCGGGACTAGCGGGAGGAGAGCAGTTCTTC. Translated: CASSNPGLAGGEQFF. This chain links TRBV9 with TRBJ2-1; 15 bases match TRBD2. The V gene end was trimmed by 4 bases and the J gene end by 10 bases; junction bases not matched to a gene: 6. Per the germline V gene, CDR1 is SGDLS and CDR2 is YYNGEE. The CDR3 has 15 amino acids.